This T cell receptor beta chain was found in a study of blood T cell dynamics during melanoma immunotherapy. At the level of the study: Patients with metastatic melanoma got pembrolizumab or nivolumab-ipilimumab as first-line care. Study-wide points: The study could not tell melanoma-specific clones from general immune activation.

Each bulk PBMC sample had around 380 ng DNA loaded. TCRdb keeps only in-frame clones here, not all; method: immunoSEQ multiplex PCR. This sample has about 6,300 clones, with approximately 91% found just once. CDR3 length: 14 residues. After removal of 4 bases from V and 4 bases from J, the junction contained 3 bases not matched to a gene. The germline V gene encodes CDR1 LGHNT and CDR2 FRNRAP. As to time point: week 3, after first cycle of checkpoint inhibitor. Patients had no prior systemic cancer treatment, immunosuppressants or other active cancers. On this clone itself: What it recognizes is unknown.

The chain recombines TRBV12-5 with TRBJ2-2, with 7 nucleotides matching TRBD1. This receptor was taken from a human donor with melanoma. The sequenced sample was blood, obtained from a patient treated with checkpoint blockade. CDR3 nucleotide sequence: TGTGCTAGTGGTTCCAGGGGGACCACCGGGGAGCTGTTTTTT. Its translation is CASGSRGTTGELFF.